This TCR beta chain was documented in a study of blood T cell repertoires in COVID-19. Study background: Collection of acute and convalescent COVID-19 samples took place in the United States, Italy and Spain. PBMCs, B-cell-depleted T cells, or T cells provided the cDNA or gDNA that made up the material.

With 5 bases removed from V and 7 bases from J, the gap between germline ends came to 8 bases. This CDR3 has 11 amino acids. Authors' analysis steps: Reference gene primers were amplified, and this amplification served to estimate nucleated cell counts. TCRdb's copy holds only in-frame clones and misses some; the assay was immunoSEQ multiplex PCR. The V and J calls and clone size come from that table; D and trimming were worked out from the DNA. The sample includes about 220,000 clones, around 82% of them seen just once. This sequence was found in a woman aged 40 to 50 with active or convalescent COVID-19. Sequencing was done on a sample of peripheral blood. V is TRBV12-3 or TRBV12-4 and J is TRBJ1-2; D not certain. This CDR3 reads CASSRSGGYTF. The CDR3 bases are TGTGCCAGCAGTCGATCGGGTGGCTACACCTTC.